The 12 T cell receptor beta chains below come from one sample, sequenced in a study of blood T cell repertoires in COVID-19 (dated by TCRdb to 2018 to 2020). Library construction relied on the immunoSEQ multiplex PCR assay. Entries here come from immuneACCESS through TCRdb and include only in-frame sequences with V and J called. Some clones fail to appear in such tables; in the studies checked, an unresolved V gene covers under half of the shortfall, and the cause of the remainder is unknown. This sample is represented by about 150,000 clones; more than 70% of them were singletons. Roughly a tenth of the sample lies in the top ten. Source material: peripheral blood. The receptors were gathered from a woman aged 80 or over with active or convalescent COVID-19.

Only one count was recorded for this clone. The gene calls are TRBV4-1 and TRBJ2-1; the match to TRBD2 covers 11 bases. V lost 3 bases, J lost 8 bases, and 9 bases stayed unmatched. Germline V gene lookup returns CDR1 MGHRA and CDR2 YSYEKL. This CDR3 has 16 residues. The CDR3 sequence is CASSHPTSGSLDEQFF. The CDR3 DNA follows: TGCGCCAGCAGCCATCCTACTAGCGGGAGTCTCGATGAGCAGTTCTTC.

Concerning this clone itself: A clone one base away is much larger, so this may be a read error. The gene calls are TRBV5-1 and TRBJ1-1; D uncertain. This CDR3 has 13 amino acids. V shed 0 bases and J shed 0 bases, with 3 bases lying between them. Germline values: CDR1 SGHRS, CDR2 YFSETQ. CDR3 in DNA: TGCGCCAGCAGCTTGGACTTGAACACTGAAGCTTTCTTT. This translates into CASSLDLNTEAFF.

This clone has more than one count but fewer than ten. The chain uses TRBV6-1 and TRBJ2-3; 8 nucleotides match TRBD2. The germline V gene encodes CDR1 MNHNS and CDR2 SASEGT. The CDR3 contains 17 residues. V shed 1 base, J shed 4 bases, and the junction held 10 bases outside the gene matches. The CDR3 protein is CASSEVLAGDVADTQYF. The CDR3 DNA reads TGTGCCAGCAGTGAAGTCCTAGCGGGCGACGTCGCAGATACGCAGTATTTT.

The chain joins TRBV11-2 to TRBJ2-3, with D possibly TRBD1 on 6 matching bases. Germline CDR1 and CDR2: SGHAT and FQNNGV. Trimming pared 3 bases from V and 1 base from J, leaving 11 bases between. The CDR3 contains 15 residues. CDR3 amino acids: CASSLYRVGTDTQYF. In DNA, the CDR3 is TGTGCCAGCAGCTTGTACAGGGTAGGCACAGATACGCAGTATTTT.

The V call is TRBV5-1, the J call TRBJ1-5; D possibly corresponds to TRBD1 (6 bases). V was clipped by 4 bases and J by 2 bases, with 13 bases between them. The CDR3 consists of 15 residues. CDR1 is SGHRS, CDR2 YFSETQ, per germline. Here the CDR3 reads CASSIGNRGNQPQHF. CDR3 DNA sequence: TGCGCCAGCAGCATAGGTAACAGGGGCAATCAGCCCCAGCATTTT.

This chain links TRBV18 with TRBJ2-7, with a possible D match to TRBD1 (7 bases). This CDR3 is built from 13 residues. Looked up from germline, CDR1 is KGHSH and CDR2 is LQKENI. Deletions cut 3 bases from V and 6 bases from J, with 12 bases between. The CDR3 bases are TGTGCCAGCTCACCTTACAGGGGAGGCGAGCAGTACTTC. Its protein product is CASSPYRGGEQYF.

This rearrangement joins TRBV5-1 to TRBJ2-1; the match to TRBD2 covers 9 bases. Trimming removed 4 bases from V and 7 bases from J; junction bases left unmatched: 9. CDR1 is SGHRS, CDR2 YFSETQ, per germline. This CDR3 has 15 residues. This CDR3 is CASSASGIRVNEQFF. The CDR3 DNA sequence: TGCGCCAGCAGCGCTAGCGGGATCAGAGTGAATGAGCAGTTCTTC. Variable domain in full (rest from reference TRBV5-1 and TRBJ2-1): KAGVTQTPRYLIKTRGQQVTLSCSPISGHRSVSWYQQTPGQGLQFLFEYFSETQRNKGNFPGRFSGRQFSNSRSEMNVSTLELGDSALYLCASSASGIRVNEQFFGPGTRLTVL.

J is TRBJ1-2 and V is TRBV19, with unresolved D. CDR3 length: 14 amino acids. Looked up from germline, CDR1 is LNHDA and CDR2 is SQIVND (reference sequence). Trimming removed 3 bases at V and 6 bases at J, with 14 bases between. In DNA form, the CDR3 reads TGTGCCAGTAGTATTACCCCTGGTCCGGATGGCTACACCTTC. This codes for CASSITPGPDGYTF.

The chain has TRBV9 and TRBJ2-1; 8 bases are a match to TRBD2. Trimming took 1 base from V and 0 from J; bases not matched to a gene: 6. The germline gives CDR1 SGDLS, CDR2 YYNGEE. The CDR3 runs to 17 residues. Here the CDR3 DNA reads TGTGCCAGCAGCGTATCTAGCGGGCATAGCTCCTACAATGAGCAGTTCTTC. The encoded protein is CASSVSSGHSSYNEQFF.

The J gene is TRBJ1-3, the V gene TRBV7-9; 7 bases map to TRBD1. This CDR3 is built from 15 residues. The germline gives CDR1 SEHNR, CDR2 FQNEAQ (reference sequence). V shed 4 bases, J shed 1 base, and the junction held 4 bases outside the gene matches. CDR3 DNA: TGTGCCAGCAGCTCCACAGGGGTGTCTGGAAACACCATATATTTT. It encodes CASSSTGVSGNTIYF.

The rearrangement joins TRBV7-9 to TRBJ1-1; D might be TRBD1 (6 bases). V lost 5 bases to trimming and J lost 13 bases, with 20 bases between them. CDR1 and CDR2 from the germline V gene are SEHNR and FQNEAQ (reference sequence). CDR3 length: 13 residues. The CDR3 protein is CASSLRGDLQGFF. The CDR3 coding sequence is TGTGCCAGCAGCCTAAGGGGAGACCTACAGGGTTTCTTT.

This clone was picked up a small number of times. The V and J genes are TRBV18 and TRBJ1-1; D is possibly TRBD1 (5 bases). CDR3 length: 17 amino acids. V was pared by 4 bases and J by 1 base, with 19 bases between. Germline V gene data show CDR1 as KGHSH and CDR2 as LQKENI. The DNA of the CDR3 is TGTGCCAGCTCACACGACAGTCCTCGGATCAAGAACACTGAAGCTTTCTTT. It is translated as CASSHDSPRIKNTEAFF.